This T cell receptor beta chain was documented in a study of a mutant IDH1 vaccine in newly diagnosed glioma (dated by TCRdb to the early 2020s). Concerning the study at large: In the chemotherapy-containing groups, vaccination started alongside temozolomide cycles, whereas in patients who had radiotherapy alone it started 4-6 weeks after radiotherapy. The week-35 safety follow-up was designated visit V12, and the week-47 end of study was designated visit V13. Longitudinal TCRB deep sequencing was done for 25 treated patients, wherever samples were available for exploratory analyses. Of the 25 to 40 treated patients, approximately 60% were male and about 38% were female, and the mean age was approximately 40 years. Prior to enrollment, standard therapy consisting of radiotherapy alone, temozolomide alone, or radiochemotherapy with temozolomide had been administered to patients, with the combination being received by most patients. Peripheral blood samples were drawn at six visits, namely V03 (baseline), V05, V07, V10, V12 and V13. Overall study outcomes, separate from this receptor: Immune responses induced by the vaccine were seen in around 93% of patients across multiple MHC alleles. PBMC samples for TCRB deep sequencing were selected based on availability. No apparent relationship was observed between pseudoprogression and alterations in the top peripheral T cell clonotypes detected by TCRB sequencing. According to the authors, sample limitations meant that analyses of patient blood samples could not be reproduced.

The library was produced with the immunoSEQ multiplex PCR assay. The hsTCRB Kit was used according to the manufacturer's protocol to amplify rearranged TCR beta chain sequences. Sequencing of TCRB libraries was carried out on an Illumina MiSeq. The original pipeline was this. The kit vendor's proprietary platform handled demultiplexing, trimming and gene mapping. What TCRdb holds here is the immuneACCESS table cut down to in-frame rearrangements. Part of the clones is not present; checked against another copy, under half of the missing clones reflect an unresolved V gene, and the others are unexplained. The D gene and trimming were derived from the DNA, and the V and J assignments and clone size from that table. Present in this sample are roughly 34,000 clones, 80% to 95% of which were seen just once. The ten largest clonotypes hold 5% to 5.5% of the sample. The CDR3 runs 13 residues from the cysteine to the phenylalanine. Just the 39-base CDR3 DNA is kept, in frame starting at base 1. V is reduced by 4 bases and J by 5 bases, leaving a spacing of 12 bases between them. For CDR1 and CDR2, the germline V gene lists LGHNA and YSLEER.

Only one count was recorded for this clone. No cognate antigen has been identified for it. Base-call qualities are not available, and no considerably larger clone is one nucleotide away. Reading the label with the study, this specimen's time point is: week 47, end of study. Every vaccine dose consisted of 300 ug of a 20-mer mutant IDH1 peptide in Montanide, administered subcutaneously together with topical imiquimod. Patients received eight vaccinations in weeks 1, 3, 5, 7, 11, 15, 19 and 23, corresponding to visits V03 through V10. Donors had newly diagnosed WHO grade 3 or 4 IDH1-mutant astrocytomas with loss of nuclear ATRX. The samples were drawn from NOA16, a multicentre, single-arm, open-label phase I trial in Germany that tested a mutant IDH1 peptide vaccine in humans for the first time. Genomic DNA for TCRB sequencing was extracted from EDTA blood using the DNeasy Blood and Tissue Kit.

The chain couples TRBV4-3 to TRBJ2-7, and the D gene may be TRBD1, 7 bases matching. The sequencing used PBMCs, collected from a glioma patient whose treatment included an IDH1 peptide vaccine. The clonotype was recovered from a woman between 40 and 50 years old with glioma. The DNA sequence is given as TGCGCCAGCAGCCTGGAGGGGGCCCACGAGCAGTACTTC. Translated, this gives CASSLEGAHEQYF.